The clone carrying this T cell receptor (beta chain) occurred many times. Antigen specificity is unknown. This sample's time point: patch test 1, 2 weeks after DPC sensitization. The sample's treatment: therapeutic diphenylcyclopropenone sensitization with weekly scalp DPC. In every case, blood was obtained before the patch test was applied. CDR1 and CDR2 (germline): DFQATT, SNEGSKA (reference sequence). The CDR3 contains 16 residues. The V and J ends lost 5 bases and 7 bases, in that order; junction bases with no gene match: 12. This sample stems from a study of human T cells and chemical hapten exposure. Across the whole study: Variability of per-sample TCR yields stemmed mainly from small differences in pooled library volume. Study conclusions and caveats: Alopecia affected the donors, so their immune response may differ from healthy people's.

In the authors' workflow: Samples contained a median of 95,638 TCRs, with a range of about 23,224 to 700,000. TCRdb used MiXCR to reprocess the RACE reads, holding one entry per CDR3 protein. For this entry, the V and J calls and clone size follow TCRdb and not the study's own pipeline. The sample records around 160,000 distinct CDR3 sequences, about 14% being singletons. The sequencing used whole blood, collected in connection with sensitization to the hapten diphenylcyclopropenone (DPC). The TCR originated in a woman aged 30 to 39 with alopecia areata. Some clones in this sample may be carry-over from other donors' samples. The chain links TRBV20-1 to TRBJ2-1; TRBD2 aligns across 12 bases. The CDR3 protein is CSAGLSSGGASNEQFF. CDR3 bases: TGCAGTGCTGGACTATCTAGCGGGGGGGCCTCGAATGAGCAGTTCTTC.